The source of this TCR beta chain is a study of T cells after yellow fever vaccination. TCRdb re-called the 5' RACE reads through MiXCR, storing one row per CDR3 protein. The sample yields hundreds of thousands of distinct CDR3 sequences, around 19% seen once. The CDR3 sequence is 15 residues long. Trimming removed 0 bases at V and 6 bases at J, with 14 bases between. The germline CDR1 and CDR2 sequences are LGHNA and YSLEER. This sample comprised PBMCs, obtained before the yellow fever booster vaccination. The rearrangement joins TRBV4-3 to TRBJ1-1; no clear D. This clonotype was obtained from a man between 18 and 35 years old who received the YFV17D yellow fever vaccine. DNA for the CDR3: TGCGCCAGCAGCCAAGATCGGGCATGGGTCTCTGAAGCTTTCTTT. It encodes CASSQDRAWVSEAFF.